Listed below are T cell receptor beta chains from one sample, sequenced in a study of blood T cell repertoires in COVID-19. The assay was immunoSEQ multiplex PCR, and TCRdb's table has in-frame clones only and misses some. The sample has about 350,000 clones; roughly 90% are singletons. Sequenced input: peripheral blood. The receptors originated from a woman in her sixties or seventies with COVID-19, enrolled during active disease. CDR3s include the opening cysteine and the closing phenylalanine or tryptophan.

v_call,j_call,cdr3_aa
TRBV20-1,TRBJ1-1,CSASPRGFVAEAFF
TRBV30,TRBJ1-1,CAWSGDLNTEAFF
TRBV6-5,TRBJ1-3,CASTDGGAHGNTIYF
TRBV20-1,TRBJ2-1,CSARPLYEQFF
TRBV30,TRBJ1-2,CAWRKGGFGGYTF
TRBV9,TRBJ2-1,CASSVDSAGSYNEQFF
TRBV6-5,TRBJ1-1,CASSYGLQEAFF
TRBV7-7,TRBJ2-5,CASSPRTSGGQETQYF
TRBV5-1,TRBJ2-3,CASSWGSSGGAGTQYF
TRBV19,TRBJ1-3,CASSMAGTGNTIYF
TRBV6-2/TRBV6-3,TRBJ1-2,CASSYAASYGYTF
TRBV6-5,TRBJ2-3,CASRVDRALADTQYF
TRBV21-1,TRBJ1-2,CASTTGYGYTF
TRBV14,TRBJ2-1,CASSQEGGPYNEQFF
TRBV6-5,TRBJ1-3,CASTRVRNTIYF
TRBV3-1/TRBV3-2,TRBJ2-5,CASSQVLRYQETQYF
TRBV7-3,TRBJ1-5,CASSPRGTAINQPQHF
TRBV7-9,TRBJ1-2,CASSFSTGDGYTF
TRBV27,TRBJ1-6,CAAPGTGHLSYNSPLHF
TRBV11-2,TRBJ1-4,CASSLVGQGPEKLFF
TRBV6-5,TRBJ1-1,CASRGAGGLNTEAFF
TRBV5-1,TRBJ2-4,CASSLGGQNIQYF
TRBV4-1,TRBJ2-7,CASSHHGTSAAYEQYF
TRBV3-1/TRBV3-2,TRBJ1-4,CASSLQGVTNEKLFF
TRBV6-6,TRBJ1-5,CASTREVSNQPQHF
TRBV5-4,TRBJ2-3,CASSFGSGDTQYF
TRBV11-2,TRBJ1-2,CASSEGRYGYTF
TRBV5-4,TRBJ2-7,CASSLAGTGYEQYF
TRBV5-1,TRBJ2-5,CASSRRDREETQYF
TRBV5-8,TRBJ2-2,CASSKRDSSTGELFF
TRBV5-6,TRBJ1-2,CASSLANRGSPAYGYTF
TRBV5-1,TRBJ1-4,CASSPQGALNEKLFF
TRBV18,TRBJ2-1,CASSPGTGIHEQFF
TRBV5-6,TRBJ2-7,CASSRPGFSYEQYF
TRBV24-1,TRBJ1-2,CATSDYGGTGNYGYTF